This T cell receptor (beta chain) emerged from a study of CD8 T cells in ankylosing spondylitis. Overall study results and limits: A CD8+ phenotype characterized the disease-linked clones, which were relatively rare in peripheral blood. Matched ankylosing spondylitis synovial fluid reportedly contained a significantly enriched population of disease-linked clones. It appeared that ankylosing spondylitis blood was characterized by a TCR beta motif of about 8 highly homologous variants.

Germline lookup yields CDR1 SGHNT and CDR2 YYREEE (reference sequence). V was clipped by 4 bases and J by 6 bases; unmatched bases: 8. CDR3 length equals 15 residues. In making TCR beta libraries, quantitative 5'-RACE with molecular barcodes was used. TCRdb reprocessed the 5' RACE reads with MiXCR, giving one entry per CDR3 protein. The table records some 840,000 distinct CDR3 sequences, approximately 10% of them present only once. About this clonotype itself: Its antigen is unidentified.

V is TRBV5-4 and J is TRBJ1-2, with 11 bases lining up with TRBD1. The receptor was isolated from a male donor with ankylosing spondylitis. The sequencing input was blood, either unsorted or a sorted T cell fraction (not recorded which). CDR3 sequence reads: CASSSRDRGTHGYTF. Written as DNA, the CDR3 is TGTGCCAGCAGCAGCCGGGACAGGGGGACCCATGGCTACACCTTC.